This T cell receptor (beta chain) was captured by sequencing in a study of shared clonotypes between healthy human individuals. Trimming removed 6 bases at V and 1 base at J, with 9 bases between. Germline assignment: CDR1 MNHNY and CDR2 SVGAGI (reference sequence). The CDR3 contains 13 residues. This clone was seen just once. Deep level was the assay's run setting. Method: immunoSEQ multiplex PCR; TCRdb's copy keeps in-frame clones and lacks some. The table includes a few hundred thousand clones, roughly 97% detected once. The V call is TRBV6-6, the J call TRBJ2-5, with TRBD1 as a possible D gene (6 bases). Sequencing was done on a sample of naive CD4+ T cells sorted from blood. Described subset: CD45RA+ positively selected. This receptor was taken from a woman aged 25-40 years in good health. The CDR3 nucleotides read TGTGCCAGCAGCCGGACAGTCCAAGAGACCCAGTACTTC. Protein product: CASSRTVQETQYF.